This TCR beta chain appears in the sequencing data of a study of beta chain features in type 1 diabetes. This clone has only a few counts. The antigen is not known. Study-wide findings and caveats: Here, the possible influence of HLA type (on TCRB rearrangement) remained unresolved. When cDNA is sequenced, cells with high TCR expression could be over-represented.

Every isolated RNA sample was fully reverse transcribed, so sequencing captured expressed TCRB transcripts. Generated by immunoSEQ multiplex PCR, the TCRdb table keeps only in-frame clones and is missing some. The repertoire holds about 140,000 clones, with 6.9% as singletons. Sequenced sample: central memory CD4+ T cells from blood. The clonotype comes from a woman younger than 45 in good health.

This chain's CDR3 is CASTPTGGYGYTF. The CDR3, as DNA: TGTGCCAGCACCCCGACAGGGGGCTATGGCTACACCTTC. The chain carries TRBV27 and TRBJ1-2; 9 bases line up with TRBD1. Germline V gene sequence: CDR1 MNHEY, CDR2 SMNVEV (reference sequence). The CDR3 runs to 13 residues. Trimming at V came to 7 bases and at J to 4 bases, leaving 4 bases not matched to a gene.